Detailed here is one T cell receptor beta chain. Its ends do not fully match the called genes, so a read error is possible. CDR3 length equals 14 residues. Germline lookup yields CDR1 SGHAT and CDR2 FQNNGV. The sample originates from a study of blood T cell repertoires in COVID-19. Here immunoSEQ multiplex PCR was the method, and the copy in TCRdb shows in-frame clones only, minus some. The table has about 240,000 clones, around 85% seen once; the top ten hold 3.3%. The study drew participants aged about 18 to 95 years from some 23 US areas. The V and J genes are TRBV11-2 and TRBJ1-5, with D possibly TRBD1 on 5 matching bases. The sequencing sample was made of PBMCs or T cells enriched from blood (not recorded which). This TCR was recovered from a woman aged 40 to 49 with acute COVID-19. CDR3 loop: CASTLGHSNQPQHF. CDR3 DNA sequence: TGTGCCAGCACCTTAGGACATAGCAATCAGCCCCAGCATTTT.